A single sample gave rise to the 20 T cell receptor beta chains below, sequenced in a study of T cell responses to AZD1222 COVID-19 vaccine. Here immunoSEQ multiplex PCR was the method, and the copy in TCRdb shows in-frame clones only, minus some. The sample consists of 96,000 or so clones, about 90% of them appearing once. The source was peripheral blood, collected on day 0 of AZD1222 vaccination. Receptors were obtained from an adult in good health.

The chain recombines TRBV6-5 with TRBJ2-7, with 8 bases that match TRBD2. The ends lost 8 bases at V and 6 bases at J; junction bases unmatched: 12. This CDR3 contains 14 residues. Germline V gives CDR1 MNHEY, CDR2 SVGAGI. This chain's CDR3 is CASQRGTGLGEQYF. The CDR3 bases are TGTGCCAGCCAGCGGGGGACTGGGCTGGGCGAGCAGTACTTC.

For the CDR3, the DNA is TGTGCCAGCAGCTTAGGTTGGCAGGGGGAACGGGAACCCCTCCACTTT. Residues: CASSLGWQGEREPLHF. This chain joins TRBV7-9 and TRBJ1-6; 7 bases match TRBD1. With V trimmed by 1 base and J by 12 bases, 12 bases remained unmatched. The CDR3 is 16 amino acids. Per germline, CDR1 SEHNR and CDR2 FQNEAQ (reference sequence).

The chain couples TRBV27 to TRBJ1-1; D remains ambiguous. V lost 0 bases and J lost 4, with 9 bases in between. Germline CDR1 and CDR2: MNHEY and SMNVEV (reference sequence). This CDR3 is built from 14 residues. The CDR3 nucleotides read TGTGCCAGCAGTTTATCGTTATTGGGCACTGAAGCTTTCTTT. Translation gives CASSLSLLGTEAFF.

J is TRBJ1-6 and V is TRBV28, with a weak D call TRBD1 (5 bases). The germline V gene encodes CDR1 MDHEN and CDR2 SYDVKM. V dropped 7 bases and J dropped 9 bases, with 22 bases sitting between them. This CDR3 spans 16 amino acids. The CDR3 DNA is TGTGCCAGCAACCAAAATGGGGAAGGGGCTCCTTCACCCCTCCACTTT. Protein sequence: CASNQNGEGAPSPLHF. Combining the CDR3 with reference TRBV28 and TRBJ1-6 gives the whole variable domain DVKVTQSSRYLVKRTGEKVFLECVQDMDHENMFWYRQDPGLGLRLIYFSYDVKMKEKGDIPEGYSVSREKKERFSLILESASTNQTSMYLCASNQNGEGAPSPLHFGNGTRLTVT.

This clone has only one observation. The gene calls are TRBV7-3 and TRBJ2-1; D is uncertain. CDR3 length: 15 amino acids. Trimming cost V 3 bases and J 2 bases, with 11 bases left between them. Per the germline V gene, CDR1 is SGHTA and CDR2 is FQGTGA. This CDR3 reads CASSFTAAAYNEQFF. The CDR3 DNA follows: TGTGCCAGCAGCTTTACCGCGGCTGCCTACAATGAGCAGTTCTTC.

The J gene is TRBJ2-7, the V gene TRBV11-3; possible D gene TRBD1, 6 bases. This CDR3 is 12 amino acids long. Trimming cost V 4 bases and J 7 bases, with 11 bases left between them. The germline gives CDR1 SGHNT, CDR2 YENEEA. CDR3 loop: CASSSDSREQYF. The CDR3 DNA sequence: TGTGCCAGCAGCTCGGACAGTAGGGAGCAGTACTTC.

The V gene is TRBV11-2, the J gene TRBJ2-1; 11 positions agree with TRBD2. Germline CDR1 SGHAT, CDR2 FQNNGV. The CDR3 covers 18 residues. V was clipped by 5 bases and J by 7 bases; unmatched bases: 16. CDR3 sequence: CASSPRIWLAGGRNEQFF. In DNA form, the CDR3 reads TGTGCCAGCAGCCCTAGAATTTGGCTAGCGGGAGGTAGGAATGAGCAGTTCTTC.

This clone appeared a few times. V is TRBV20-1 and J is TRBJ1-5, with no clear D. Germline V lookup: CDR1 DFQATT, CDR2 SNEGSKA (reference sequence). The V gene lost 3 bases and the J gene lost 11 bases, with 14 bases spanning the gap. The CDR3 has 12 residues. CDR3 nucleotide sequence: TGCAGTGCTAGTTTAGAAGGGATAGCCCAGCATTTT. Its translation is CSASLEGIAQHF.

The rearrangement joins TRBV6-2 or TRBV6-3 to TRBJ2-7; 7 nucleotides line up with TRBD1. CDR1 and CDR2 from the germline V gene are MNHEY and SVGEGT. This CDR3 has 17 amino acids. V gave up 3 bases and J gave up 3 bases; unmatched junction bases: 14. The CDR3 DNA reads TGTGCCAGCAGTTATTCCGTCCCGGGACAGCGGAGCTACGAGCAGTACTTC. Translated, it gives CASSYSVPGQRSYEQYF.

The V gene is TRBV7-3, the J gene TRBJ1-1, with 7 bases aligning to TRBD1. The ends lost 6 bases at V and 1 base at J; junction bases unmatched: 5. CDR3 length: 14 residues. CDR1 and CDR2 from the germline V gene are SGHTA and FQGTGA. CDR3 amino acids: CASSPGQANTEAFF. The DNA for the CDR3 is TGTGCCAGCAGTCCAGGACAGGCGAACACTGAAGCTTTCTTT.

This sequence joins TRBV6-5 and TRBJ2-5, with D possibly being TRBD2 (5 bases). Germline lookup yields CDR1 MNHEY and CDR2 SVGAGI. Trimming shortened V by 6 bases and J by 1 base, and 12 bases separated the two germline ends. The CDR3 covers 14 residues. The CDR3 region is CASRTREFQETQYF. In DNA, the CDR3 is TGTGCCAGCAGGACGAGGGAATTCCAAGAGACCCAGTACTTC.

A word on this clone: The sample has other DNA sequences that encode this CDR3 too. The chain combines TRBV7-6 with TRBJ2-7; D possibly corresponds to TRBD1 (6 bases). V was clipped by 5 bases and J by 4 bases, with 9 bases between them. The CDR3 is 12 amino acids. Germline V lookup: CDR1 SGHVS, CDR2 FNYEAQ. The CDR3 nucleotides read TGTGCCAGCAGCCAAGACAGGTACGAGCAGTACTTC. It translates to CASSQDRYEQYF.

This rearrangement joins TRBV28 to TRBJ1-4; 8 bases are a match to TRBD1. Trimming at V came to 6 bases and at J to 5 bases, leaving 8 bases not matched to a gene. CDR3 size: 15 residues. CDR1 is MDHEN and CDR2 is SYDVKM in the germline V gene. The CDR3 reads CASSFAGGLNEKLFF. For the CDR3, the DNA is TGTGCCAGCAGCTTTGCAGGGGGCTTGAATGAAAAACTGTTTTTT.

This chain links TRBV6-1 with TRBJ2-7, with D hard to call. CDR1 is MNHNS, CDR2 SASEGT, per germline. Trimming removed 6 bases at V and 0 bases at J, with 15 bases between. The length of the CDR3 is 15 residues. CDR3 sequence (DNA): TGTGCCAGCAGCTCGAGCGCTTCGTTCTCCTACGAGCAGTACTTC. The encoded protein is CASSSSASFSYEQYF.

V gene TRBV19 combines with J gene TRBJ1-4, with D tentatively TRBD1 (6 bases). This CDR3 region has 16 residues. The V gene's germline CDR1 is LNHDA and CDR2 SQIVND (reference sequence). V was clipped by 6 bases and J by 7 bases, with 21 bases between them. The CDR3 bases are TGTGCCAGTAGGCCCCCGGGAGGGGGTGTCGGTGAAAAACTGTTTTTT. Its protein product is CASRPPGGGVGEKLFF.

V is TRBV7-3 and J is TRBJ2-7, with a possible D match to TRBD1 (5 bases). The CDR3 sequence is 14 residues long. V was trimmed by 0 bases and J by 1 base, leaving 7 bases between them. CDR1 and CDR2 from the germline V gene are SGHTA and FQGTGA. CDR3 protein: CASSLTGPSYEQYF. DNA of the CDR3: TGTGCCAGCAGCTTAACGGGGCCTTCCTACGAGCAGTACTTC.

This chain joins TRBV7-8 and TRBJ2-3; 10 nucleotides line up with TRBD2. The germline V gene encodes CDR1 SGHVS and CDR2 FQNEAQ. After removal of 4 bases from V and 1 base from J, the junction contained 11 bases not matched to a gene. The CDR3 is 18 amino acids. The CDR3 is CASSSPGRTSGGTDTQYF. In DNA form, the CDR3 reads TGTGCCAGCAGCTCCCCCGGTCGGACTAGCGGAGGCACAGATACGCAGTATTTT. The full variable domain, its missing parts supplied by reference TRBV7-8 and TRBJ2-3, is GAGVSQSPRYKVAKRGQDVALRCDPISGHVSLFWYQQALGQGPEFLTYFQNEAQLDKSGLPSDRFFAERPEGSVSTLKIQRTQQEDSAVYLCASSSPGRTSGGTDTQYFGPGTRLTVL.

V gene TRBV7-2 combines with J gene TRBJ1-1; the D gene is possibly TRBD1 (6 bases). Germline V gene sequence: CDR1 SGHTA, CDR2 FQGNSA. The CDR3 covers 16 residues. The germline V and J ends were trimmed by 4 bases and 3 bases, with 18 bases remaining between them. The DNA of the CDR3 is TGTGCCAGCAGCTCAGCGGGGGGCCGCGTGTACACTGAAGCTTTCTTT. Amino acids: CASSSAGGRVYTEAFF.

This sequence joins TRBV9 and TRBJ2-7; possible D gene TRBD1, 5 bases. Trimming shortened V by 3 bases and J by 3 bases, and 13 bases separated the two germline ends. This CDR3 contains 14 residues. Germline loops: CDR1 SGDLS, CDR2 YYNGEE. The CDR3: CASSGTQTFYEQYF. The CDR3 coding sequence is TGTGCCAGCAGCGGGACACAGACCTTCTACGAGCAGTACTTC.

V gene TRBV27 combines with J gene TRBJ2-3; no clear D gene. V lost 5 bases and J lost 7, with 13 bases in between. Germline V gives CDR1 MNHEY, CDR2 SMNVEV (reference sequence). The CDR3 totals 13 residues. CDR3 sequence reads: CASSPGGRNTQYF. In nucleotides, the CDR3 is TGTGCCAGCAGTCCAGGCGGCCGCAATACGCAGTATTTT.